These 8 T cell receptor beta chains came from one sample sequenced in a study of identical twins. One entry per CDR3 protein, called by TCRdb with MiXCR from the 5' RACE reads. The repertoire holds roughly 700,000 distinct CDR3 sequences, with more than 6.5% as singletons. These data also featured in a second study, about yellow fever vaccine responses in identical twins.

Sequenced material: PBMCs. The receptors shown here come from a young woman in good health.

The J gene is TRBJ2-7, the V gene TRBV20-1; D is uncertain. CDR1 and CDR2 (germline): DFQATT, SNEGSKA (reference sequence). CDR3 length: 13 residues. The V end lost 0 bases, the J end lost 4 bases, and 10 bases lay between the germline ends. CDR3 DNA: TGCAGTGCTAGAGATGTAGATGAATACGAGCAGTACTTC. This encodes CSARDVDEYEQYF.

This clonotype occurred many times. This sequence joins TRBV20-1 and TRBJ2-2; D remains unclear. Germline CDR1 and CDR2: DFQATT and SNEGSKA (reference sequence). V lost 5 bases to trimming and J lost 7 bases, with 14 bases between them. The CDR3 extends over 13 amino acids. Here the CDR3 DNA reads TGCAGTGCTCCCGCTATAGTGGGCGGGGAGCTGTTTTTT. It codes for CSAPAIVGGELFF.

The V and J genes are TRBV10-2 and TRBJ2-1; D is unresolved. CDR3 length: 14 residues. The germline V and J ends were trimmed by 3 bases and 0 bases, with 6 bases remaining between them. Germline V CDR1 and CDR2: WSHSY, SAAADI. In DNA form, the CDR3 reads TGCGCCAGCAGTGATCCGAGCTCCTACAATGAGCAGTTCTTC. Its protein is CASSDPSSYNEQFF.

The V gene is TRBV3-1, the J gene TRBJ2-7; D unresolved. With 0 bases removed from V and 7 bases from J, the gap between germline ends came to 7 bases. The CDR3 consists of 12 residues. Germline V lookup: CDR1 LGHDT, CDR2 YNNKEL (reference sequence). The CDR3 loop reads CASSQDWREQYF. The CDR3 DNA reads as TGTGCCAGCAGCCAAGATTGGCGGGAGCAGTACTTC.

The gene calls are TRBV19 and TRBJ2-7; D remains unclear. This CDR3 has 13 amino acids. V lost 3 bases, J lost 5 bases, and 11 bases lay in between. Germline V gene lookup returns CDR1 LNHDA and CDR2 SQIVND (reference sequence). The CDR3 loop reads CASSIIPADEQYF. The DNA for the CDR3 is TGTGCCAGTAGTATTATTCCGGCGGACGAGCAGTACTTC.

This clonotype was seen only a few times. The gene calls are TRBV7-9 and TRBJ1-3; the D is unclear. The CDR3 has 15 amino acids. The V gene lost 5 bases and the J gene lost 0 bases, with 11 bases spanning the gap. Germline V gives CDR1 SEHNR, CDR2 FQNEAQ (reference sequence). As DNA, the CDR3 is TGTGCCAGCAGCCCATACAGCAGCTCTGGAAACACCATATATTTT. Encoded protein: CASSPYSSSGNTIYF.

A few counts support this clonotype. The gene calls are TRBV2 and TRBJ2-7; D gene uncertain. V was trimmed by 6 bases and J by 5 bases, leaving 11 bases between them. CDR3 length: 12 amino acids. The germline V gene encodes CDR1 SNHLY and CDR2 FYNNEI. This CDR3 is CASRVVIHEQYF. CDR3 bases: TGTGCCAGCAGGGTGGTCATACACGAGCAGTACTTC.

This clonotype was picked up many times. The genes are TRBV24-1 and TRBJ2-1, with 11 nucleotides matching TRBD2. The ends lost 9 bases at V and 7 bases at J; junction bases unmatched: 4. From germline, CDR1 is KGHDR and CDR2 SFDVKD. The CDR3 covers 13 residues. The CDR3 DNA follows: TGTGCCACCGGGACTAGCGGAATTAATGAGCAGTTCTTC. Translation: CATGTSGINEQFF.